The 7 T cell receptor beta chains given below trace back to one sample, sequenced in a study of CD8+ T cells in alopecia areata. Extraction of RNA preceded its reverse transcription into cDNA, which served as the sequencing template. Here immunoSEQ multiplex PCR was the method, and the copy in TCRdb shows in-frame clones only, minus some. The data show about 140,000 clones, about three fifths seen once. The sequencing sample was made of CD4+ T cells sorted from blood. These receptors originate from a human donor in good health.

The chain carries TRBV7-3 and TRBJ1-2, with 7 positions matching TRBD1. Germline V CDR1 and CDR2: SGHTA, FQGTGA. The V and J ends lost 5 bases and 5 bases, in that order; junction bases with no gene match: 8. The CDR3 is 14 amino acids. The CDR3 reads CASSHPGQKYGYTF. The CDR3 nucleotides read TGTGCCAGCAGCCACCCGGGACAGAAATATGGCTACACCTTC.

The chain joins TRBV19 to TRBJ1-1, with no clear D. CDR3 length equals 13 residues. Germline V CDR1 and CDR2: LNHDA, SQIVND (reference sequence). Trimming left V 1 base short and J 0 bases short, with 3 bases between. CDR3: CASSIGMNTEAFF. CDR3 nucleotide sequence: TGTGCCAGTAGTATAGGGATGAACACTGAAGCTTTCTTT.

This clone has more than one count but fewer than ten. J is TRBJ2-5 and V is TRBV5-1; TRBD2 agrees at 8 bases. Germline loops: CDR1 SGHRS, CDR2 YFSETQ. Unmatched junction bases numbered 12, after V lost 4 bases and J lost 1 base. This CDR3 comprises 17 residues. The CDR3 protein is CASSQSPGGGGQETQYF. The CDR3 DNA is TGCGCCAGCAGCCAGTCACCCGGGGGGGGCGGCCAAGAGACCCAGTACTTC.

V is TRBV29-1 and J is TRBJ2-3; possible D gene TRBD2, 5 bases. CDR1 and CDR2 (germline): SQVTM, ANQGSEA. The CDR3 has 13 residues. CDR3 in DNA: TGCAGTTTTAGAGGGCCGCGCACAGATACGCAGTATTTT. It codes for CSFRGPRTDTQYF.

This clone came up once. At one end the junction does not follow the germline gene, possibly because of a read error. This sequence joins TRBV25-1 and TRBJ2-7; D possibly corresponds to TRBD2 (6 bases). This CDR3 is 14 amino acids long. CDR1 is MGHDK and CDR2 is SYGVNS in the germline V gene. CDR3 protein: CASSESWGTGLSHF. The CDR3 DNA reads as TGTGCCAGCAGTGAATCTTGGGGTACAGGACTATCCCACTTC.

The rearrangement uses TRBV2 and TRBJ2-3, with 7 nucleotides matching TRBD2. Looked up from germline, CDR1 is SNHLY and CDR2 is FYNNEI. The CDR3 spans 14 residues. Unmatched junction bases numbered 7, after V lost 5 bases and J lost 5 bases. The CDR3 coding sequence is TGTGCCAGCAGTAAGCTAGCGGTTATAGATACGCAGTATTTT. Amino acid sequence: CASSKLAVIDTQYF.

V and J are TRBV11-2 and TRBJ2-5, with D perhaps TRBD1 or TRBD2 (5 bases each). Between the trimmed V and J ends, which lost 5 bases and 7 bases, there was a span of 23 bases. Germline V gene sequence: CDR1 SGHAT, CDR2 FQNNGV. This CDR3 has 16 amino acids. CDR3 amino acids: CASSPVPGTARWTQYF. The CDR3 DNA follows: TGTGCCAGCAGCCCCGTCCCCGGGACCGCCCGTTGGACCCAGTACTTC.